There are a few counts of the clone carrying this TCR beta chain. Its antigen remains unknown. From the 5' RACE reads, TCRdb called clonotypes with MiXCR, one entry per CDR3 protein. The sample carries 120,000 or so distinct CDR3 sequences, 15% to 20% recorded once. These data belong to a study of T-cell memory formation after mild COVID-19. Overall study results and limits: Some clones that responded turned up in pre-infection memory, which suggests that cross-reactive memory joined in. There was a balanced CD4/CD8 profile in clones contracting day 15 to 85, and later expanders leaned CD4+.

The CDR3 contains 14 residues. Germline V lookup: CDR1 SGHRS, CDR2 YFSETQ. Trimming left V 3 bases short and J 2 bases short, with 12 bases between. The rearrangement joins TRBV5-1 to TRBJ2-7; possibly TRBD2 for D (6 bases). This TCR was sampled from an adult woman who had mild COVID-19 (a few samples of this study predate the infection). Cell type and time point are not known. The sample comprised PBMCs or a T cell subset sorted from them (not recorded which). The CDR3 sequence: CASSSEGGAYEQYF. The CDR3 DNA reads TGCGCCAGCAGCTCCGAAGGCGGGGCCTACGAGCAGTACTTC. Drawing the rest from reference TRBV5-1 and TRBJ2-7, the complete variable domain is KAGVTQTPRYLIKTRGQQVTLSCSPISGHRSVSWYQQTPGQGLQFLFEYFSETQRNKGNFPGRFSGRQFSNSRSEMNVSTLELGDSALYLCASSSEGGAYEQYFGPGTRLTVT.